A selection of T cell receptor beta chains follows, all from one sample in a study of T cell repertoires in cytomegalovirus infection. One entry per CDR3 protein results from TCRdb running MiXCR on the reads. Of approximately 50,000 distinct CDR3 sequences listed, around 19% are singletons. Which antigens these TCRs recognize remains unknown. Material: CD8+ T cells from cultured PBMCs, obtained from culture after CMV antigen stimulation. All receptors come from a human donor in good health (CMV status not recorded). Some clones in this sample may be carry-over from other donors' samples. CDR3s include the opening cysteine and the closing phenylalanine or tryptophan. Fields, in order: clone size, V gene, D gene, J gene, CDR3 protein, CDR3 DNA. The D gene is left open where the match is weak. Size tells how often a clone was seen (once, few, many) or the class of an expanded clone, and some rows leave it out.

size: -
V: TRBV11-2
D: -
J: TRBJ2-1
CDR3: CASSLVGYYNEQFF
DNA: TGTGCCAGCAGCTTAGTGGGGTACTACAATGAGCAGTTCTTC

size: -
V: TRBV4-3
D: -
J: TRBJ2-7
CDR3: CASSQAPRGYSYEQYF
DNA: TGCGCCAGCAGCCAGGCCCCTAGGGGGTACTCCTACGAGCAGTACTTC

size: -
V: TRBV27
D: TRBD1
J: TRBJ2-7
CDR3: CASTGTGDYEQYF
DNA: TGTGCCAGCACCGGGACAGGGGATTACGAGCAGTACTTC

size: -
V: TRBV4-3
D: TRBD1
J: TRBJ2-2
CDR3: CASSQETGTGFVGELFF
DNA: TGCGCCAGCAGCCAAGAGACCGGGACAGGGTTCGTCGGGGAGCTGTTTTTT

size: -
V: TRBV4-1
D: -
J: TRBJ2-7
CDR3: CASSQNSPSYEQYF
DNA: TGCGCCAGCAGCCAAAACAGCCCCTCCTACGAGCAGTACTTC

size: -
V: TRBV28
D: TRBD1
J: TRBJ2-7
CDR3: CASVGTGVHYEQYF
DNA: TGTGCCAGCGTGGGGACAGGGGTTCACTACGAGCAGTACTTC

size: -
V: TRBV7-9
D: -
J: TRBJ2-7
CDR3: CASSSQGGEQYF
DNA: TGTGCCAGCAGCTCCCAGGGGGGAGAGCAGTACTTC

size: -
V: TRBV19
D: -
J: TRBJ1-1
CDR3: CASSIWKGGVNTEAFF
DNA: TGTGCCAGTAGTATTTGGAAGGGAGGGGTGAACACTGAAGCTTTCTTT

size: -
V: TRBV7-9
D: -
J: TRBJ1-3
CDR3: CASRLYPRGNSGNTIYF
DNA: TGTGCCAGCAGACTATACCCCAGGGGAAACTCTGGAAACACCATATATTTT

size: many
V: TRBV7-8
D: TRBD1
J: TRBJ1-6
CDR3: CASSLIYRGSDSPLHF
DNA: TGTGCCAGCAGCTTAATATACAGGGGTAGTGATTCACCCCTCCACTTT

size: -
V: TRBV6-2/TRBV6-3
D: -
J: TRBJ1-5
CDR3: CASGQYRQPQHF
DNA: TGTGCCAGCGGGCAGTATCGCCAGCCCCAGCATTTT

size: few
V: TRBV12-3/TRBV12-4
D: TRBD1
J: TRBJ1-6
CDR3: CASSFGTDYSPLHF
DNA: TGTGCCAGCAGTTTCGGGACAGATTATTCACCCCTCCACTTT

size: -
V: TRBV7-9
D: -
J: TRBJ1-1
CDR3: CASRLGGAEAFF
DNA: TGTGCCAGCAGGCTCGGGGGGGCTGAAGCTTTCTTT

size: -
V: TRBV7-2
D: TRBD2
J: TRBJ2-1
CDR3: CASSLTGGGLAGLYEQFF
DNA: TGTGCCAGCAGCTTAACAGGAGGAGGTCTAGCGGGGCTCTATGAGCAGTTCTTC

size: -
V: TRBV7-9
D: TRBD2
J: TRBJ2-3
CDR3: CASSLGRGKEEDTQYF
DNA: TGTGCCAGCAGCTTAGGGCGGGGGAAGGAAGAAGATACGCAGTATTTT

size: few
V: TRBV28
D: -
J: TRBJ1-5
CDR3: CASSPLHGSNQPQHF
DNA: TGTGCCAGCAGTCCCCTCCACGGGAGCAATCAGCCCCAGCATTTT

size: few
V: TRBV12-3/TRBV12-4
D: -
J: TRBJ1-2
CDR3: CASSPPWDNYGYTF
DNA: TGTGCCAGCAGTCCCCCCTGGGATAACTATGGCTACACCTTC

size: -
V: TRBV11-3
D: -
J: TRBJ1-2
CDR3: CASSLRVENYGYTF
DNA: TGTGCCAGCAGCTTACGGGTGGAGAACTATGGCTACACCTTC

size: -
V: TRBV7-2
D: -
J: TRBJ2-5
CDR3: CASSYPTQGETQYF
DNA: TGTGCCAGCAGCTACCCGACCCAGGGCGAGACCCAGTACTTC

size: few
V: TRBV6-2/TRBV6-3
D: TRBD2
J: TRBJ2-1
CDR3: CASTPGREQFF
DNA: TGTGCCAGCACCCCCGGGAGGGAGCAGTTCTTC

size: many
V: TRBV12-3/TRBV12-4
D: -
J: TRBJ1-2
CDR3: CASKTADGYTF
DNA: TGTGCCAGCAAAACGGCAGATGGCTACACCTTC

size: -
V: TRBV7-8
D: -
J: TRBJ2-7
CDR3: CASSPTGLTYEQYF
DNA: TGTGCCAGCAGCCCCACGGGGCTGACCTACGAGCAGTACTTC

size: -
V: TRBV11-3
D: -
J: TRBJ2-1
CDR3: CASSSWENEQFF
DNA: TGTGCCAGCAGCTCCTGGGAAAATGAGCAGTTCTTC

size: -
V: TRBV29-1
D: -
J: TRBJ1-2
CDR3: CSVATGRDYGYTF
DNA: TGCAGCGTTGCCACGGGGCGGGACTATGGCTACACCTTC

size: few
V: TRBV12-3/TRBV12-4
D: -
J: TRBJ2-1
CDR3: CASSLQRGDNELFF
DNA: TGTGCCAGCAGTTTGCAACGAGGGGACAATGAGCTGTTCTTC

size: few
V: TRBV7-9
D: TRBD2
J: TRBJ2-1
CDR3: CASSLSGGHMGNEQFF
DNA: TGTGCCAGCAGCCTTAGCGGGGGCCATATGGGCAATGAGCAGTTCTTC

size: -
V: TRBV6-1
D: -
J: TRBJ2-5
CDR3: CASSPLGTYQETQYF
DNA: TGTGCCAGCAGCCCACTAGGGACTTATCAAGAGACCCAGTACTTC

size: -
V: TRBV7-9
D: TRBD1
J: TRBJ1-1
CDR3: CASSPPGTGDTEAFF
DNA: TGTGCCAGCAGCCCCCCCGGAACAGGGGACACTGAAGCTTTCTTT